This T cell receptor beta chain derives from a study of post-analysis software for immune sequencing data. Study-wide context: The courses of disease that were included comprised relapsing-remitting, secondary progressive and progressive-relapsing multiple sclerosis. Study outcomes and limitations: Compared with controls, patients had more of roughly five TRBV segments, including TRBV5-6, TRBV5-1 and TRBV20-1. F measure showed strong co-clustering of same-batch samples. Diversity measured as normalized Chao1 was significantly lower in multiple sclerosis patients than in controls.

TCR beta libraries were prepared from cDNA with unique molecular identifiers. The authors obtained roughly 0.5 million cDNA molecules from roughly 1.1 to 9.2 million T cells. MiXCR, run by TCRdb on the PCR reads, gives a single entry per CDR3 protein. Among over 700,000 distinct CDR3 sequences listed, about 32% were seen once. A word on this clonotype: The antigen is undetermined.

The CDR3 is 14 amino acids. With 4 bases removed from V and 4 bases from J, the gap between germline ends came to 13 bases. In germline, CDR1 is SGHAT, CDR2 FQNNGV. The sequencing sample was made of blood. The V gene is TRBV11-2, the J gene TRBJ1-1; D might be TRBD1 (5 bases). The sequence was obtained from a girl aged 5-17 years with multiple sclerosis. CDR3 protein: CASSSLSGATEAFF. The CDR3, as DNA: TGTGCCAGCAGCTCCCTCTCCGGGGCCACTGAAGCTTTCTTT.